Following are 3 T cell receptor beta chains from one sample sequenced in a study of T-cell reconstitution after alpha-beta-depleted transplantation in children. Preparation of the TCRbeta library involved a method that used unique molecular identifiers. TCRdb analysed the PCR reads with MiXCR anew, one entry per CDR3 protein. This repertoire shows approximately 300,000 distinct CDR3 sequences, around a tenth found once; its top ten account for 7.5%. Sequences were derived from PBMCs, sampled before TCRalphabeta/CD19-depleted stem cell transplant. Source of these receptors: a boy younger than two with acute myeloid leukemia, due to receive a stem cell transplant.

This clonotype showed up many times. The rearrangement joins TRBV12-3 or TRBV12-4 to TRBJ1-5; D perhaps matches TRBD1 (6 bases). Trimming took 7 bases from V and 3 from J, leaving 13 bases between them. CDR3 length equals 14 residues. The CDR3 region is CASTLGANNQPQHF. CDR3 DNA: TGTGCCAGCACCCTGGGGGCAAACAATCAGCCCCAGCATTTT.

This clonotype was counted only a few times. The V and J genes are TRBV4-3 and TRBJ2-7; D is perhaps TRBD1 (7 bases). This CDR3 has 15 amino acids. V lost 0 bases and J 4 bases, leaving 13 bases between the germline ends. Germline CDR1 and CDR2: LGHNA and YSLEER. As DNA, the CDR3 is TGCGCCAGCAGCCAAGATCGGGCAGGGGGGTACGAGCAGTACTTC. It specifies CASSQDRAGGYEQYF.

This clonotype was detected a few times. This chain connects TRBV12-3 or TRBV12-4 to TRBJ2-2, with 11 bases aligning to TRBD1. The CDR3 totals 15 residues. V was clipped by 7 bases and J by 6 bases; unmatched bases: 7. CDR3 in amino acids: CASIADRGLAGELFF. The CDR3 region has the DNA TGTGCCAGCATCGCGGACAGGGGGCTTGCCGGGGAGCTGTTTTTT.